A single sample gave rise to the 15 T cell receptor beta chains below, sequenced in a study of OX40 agonist ivuxolimab in advanced cancers. Repertoires were generated with immunoSEQ multiplex PCR, while TCRdb's copy carries only in-frame clones and drops some. The top ten hold about 3% of the sample, which has roughly 76,000 clones, roughly 87% seen once. Sample: CD4+ or CD8+ T cells sorted from blood, taken in a trial of the OX40 agonist ivuxolimab. The receptors here all came from an adult with an advanced solid tumor such as melanoma, head and neck, liver or kidney cancer.

This clone appeared a few times. The rearrangement links TRBV7-2 to TRBJ2-1, with unresolved D. Trimming pared 1 base from V and 9 bases from J, leaving 10 bases between. CDR1 SGHTA and CDR2 FQGNSA come from the germline V gene. The CDR3 loop spans 13 amino acids. The CDR3 here is CASSLGVVSEQFF. The CDR3 coding sequence is TGTGCCAGCAGCTTAGGGGTCGTATCTGAGCAGTTCTTC.

V usage is TRBV7-2 and J usage is TRBJ2-5; no clear D gene. V gave up 2 bases and J gave up 4 bases, with 8 bases separating them. The CDR3 runs 13 residues. The V gene's germline CDR1 is SGHTA and CDR2 FQGNSA. CDR3 sequence: CASSLSLGETQYF. The DNA for the CDR3 is TGTGCCAGCAGCTTATCACTGGGAGAGACCCAGTACTTC. Full variable domain (rest looked up from reference TRBV7-2 and TRBJ2-5): GAGVSQSPSNKVTEKGKDVELRCDPISGHTALYWYRQSLGQGLEFLIYFQGNSAPDKSGLPSDRFSAERTGGSVSTLTIQRTQQEDSAVYLCASSLSLGETQYFGPGTRLLVL.

A single count supports this clone. CDR3 bases: TGTGCCAGCAGTCCCGGGACTAGCGGGGTCAATGAGCAGTTCTTC. Translation gives CASSPGTSGVNEQFF. This sequence joins TRBV6-5 and TRBJ2-1; 13 nucleotides match TRBD2. The CDR3 is made up of 15 amino acids. V gave up 5 bases and J gave up 6 bases; unmatched junction bases: 4. Germline CDR1 MNHEY, CDR2 SVGAGI.

The gene calls are TRBV19 and TRBJ2-7; D ambiguous. The CDR3 has 13 residues. Germline V gives CDR1 LNHDA, CDR2 SQIVND (reference sequence). The germline V and J ends were trimmed by 5 bases and 3 bases, with 11 bases remaining between them. For the CDR3, the DNA is TGTGCCAGTAGTTTGGGCAGATACTACGAGCAGTACTTC. This encodes CASSLGRYYEQYF.

V and J are TRBV7-2 and TRBJ2-1; 7 positions agree with TRBD2. CDR3 size: 16 residues. Trimming at V came to 1 base and at J to 6 bases, leaving 9 bases not matched to a gene. CDR1 and CDR2 from the germline V gene are SGHTA and FQGNSA. For the CDR3, the DNA is TGTGCCAGCAGCTTAGTCACTAGCGCGTCAGGCAATGAGCAGTTCTTC. Its protein product is CASSLVTSASGNEQFF.

The chain uses TRBV7-2 and TRBJ2-1, with TRBD2 matching 8 bases. The CDR3 extends over 16 amino acids. The junction had 7 bases not matched to a gene; V was cut back by 4 bases and J by 2 bases. The germline gives CDR1 SGHTA, CDR2 FQGNSA. The CDR3 loop reads CASSSTAGAAYNEQFF. CDR3 sequence (DNA): TGTGCCAGCAGCTCGACAGCGGGAGCGGCCTACAATGAGCAGTTCTTC. The full variable domain, its missing parts supplied by reference TRBV7-2 and TRBJ2-1, is GAGVSQSPSNKVTEKGKDVELRCDPISGHTALYWYRQSLGQGLEFLIYFQGNSAPDKSGLPSDRFSAERTGGSVSTLTIQRTQQEDSAVYLCASSSTAGAAYNEQFFGPGTRLTVL.

CDR3 nucleotide sequence: TGTGCCATCAGGGGTCGGGGTGAGGGCTACAATGAGCAGTTCTTC. Protein: CAIRGRGEGYNEQFF. The chain joins TRBV10-3 to TRBJ2-1, with D perhaps matching TRBD2 (5 bases). Germline CDR1 ENHRY, CDR2 SYGVKD. V was trimmed by 6 bases and J by 3 bases, leaving 15 bases between them. The CDR3 length is 15 residues.

The table lists this clone with a few counts. The chain is built from TRBV11-2 and TRBJ1-2; D not certain. Per the germline V gene, CDR1 is SGHAT and CDR2 is FQNNGV. The V end lost 3 bases, the J end lost 4 bases, and 12 bases lay between the germline ends. The CDR3 is made up of 14 amino acids. The CDR3 here is CASSLEGRSYGYTF. The CDR3 coding sequence is TGTGCCAGCAGCTTGGAGGGCAGATCCTATGGCTACACCTTC.

The chain links TRBV7-3 to TRBJ2-1, with TRBD1 identical over 8 bases. This CDR3 contains 15 residues. CDR1 and CDR2 (germline): SGHTA, FQGTGA. V was pared by 4 bases and J by 7 bases, with 9 bases of the junction left unmatched. As DNA, the CDR3 is TGTGCCAGCAGCTCGCCCGGGACAGGTACTAATGAGCAGTTCTTC. Its protein is CASSSPGTGTNEQFF. Filled out from reference TRBV7-3 and TRBJ2-1, the complete variable domain reads GAGVSQTPSNKVTEKGKYVELRCDPISGHTALYWYRQSLGQGPEFLIYFQGTGAADDSGLPNDRFFAVRPEGSVSTLKIQRTERGDSAVYLCASSSPGTGTNEQFFGPGTRLTVL.

V is TRBV11-3 and J is TRBJ2-5; 11 bases map to TRBD2. V shed 5 bases, J shed 2 bases, and the junction held 4 bases outside the gene matches. CDR1 SGHNT and CDR2 YENEEA come from the germline V gene. This CDR3 is built from 15 residues. The CDR3 protein is CASSRGTSGQETQYF. DNA for the CDR3: TGTGCCAGCAGCCGTGGGACTAGCGGACAAGAGACCCAGTACTTC.

Here the CDR3 reads CASSPAGHENIQYF. The CDR3 DNA sequence: TGTGCCAGCAGCCCGGCGGGGCACGAAAACATTCAGTACTTC. This chain connects TRBV5-5 to TRBJ2-4; a possible D gene is TRBD2 (6 bases). Germline loops: CDR1 SGHKS, CDR2 YYEKEE (reference sequence). There are 14 residues in the CDR3. Trimming took off 4 bases at V and 5 bases at J, with 13 bases between the two ends.

This chain connects TRBV14 to TRBJ1-3; 7 bases line up with TRBD1. The V and J ends lost 3 bases and 7 bases, in that order; junction bases with no gene match: 18. The CDR3 contains 18 residues. CDR1 and CDR2 (germline): SGHDN, FVKESK. CDR3 nucleotides: TGTGCCAGCAGCCACGCAGCTAGGGACAGACAACCCCGGAACACCATATATTTT. Translating it yields CASSHAARDRQPRNTIYF.

This chain links TRBV7-3 with TRBJ2-6; 7 nucleotides match TRBD1. CDR3 length: 20 amino acids. CDR1 is SGHTA and CDR2 is FQGTGA in the germline V gene. The V segment lost 8 bases and the J segment 4 bases; nucleotides outside the gene matches: 23. CDR3 bases: TGTGCCAGCCCCCCCAGTGTGGACAGGTACCGTCGAGGAGGGGCCAACGTCCTGACTTTC. Encoded protein: CASPPSVDRYRRGGANVLTF.

In this sample, this clone turned up once. The chain recombines TRBV6-5 with TRBJ1-6, with D possibly TRBD1 on 5 matching bases. Germline-derived CDR1 and CDR2 are MNHEY and SVGAGI. The CDR3 covers 14 residues. Trimming took off 2 bases at V and 6 bases at J, with 8 bases between the two ends. This CDR3 reads CASSYGDRNSPLHF. The CDR3, as DNA: TGTGCCAGCAGTTACGGGGACCGTAATTCACCCCTCCACTTT.

J is TRBJ2-7 and V is TRBV10-3; 8 bases agree with TRBD1. V lost 11 bases and J lost 3; bases outside the gene matches: 15. This CDR3 is built from 15 residues. The germline gives CDR1 ENHRY, CDR2 SYGVKD. The CDR3 DNA reads TGTGCCCCCATGGGAAGGTCAGGGACAGGCTACGAGCAGTACTTC. As protein: CAPMGRSGTGYEQYF.